The rows below give T cell receptor beta chains drawn from one sample of a study of STAT3 mutations in large granular lymphocyte leukemia. The table came from immunoSEQ multiplex PCR; TCRdb's copy has only in-frame clones and leaves some out. The sample holds over 8,000 clones; approximately 88% are singletons and the top ten take about 81%. Sequencing used peripheral blood mononuclear cells. These receptors originate from a man older than 75 with T-cell large granular lymphocyte leukemia. Some clones in this sample may be carry-over from other donors' samples. Each CDR3 is given with its conserved first and last residue. The order of the fields is V gene, D gene, J gene, clone size, CDR3 protein, CDR3 DNA. The D gene is left open where the match is weak. Clone size is shown for a subset of rows, as once, few, many or a class of expanded clone.

TRBV5-6	.	TRBJ2-7	.	CASSSGWATYEQYF	TGTGCCAGCAGCTCCGGGTGGGCCACCTACGAGCAGTACTTC
TRBV19	.	TRBJ1-2	.	CASSIDVYGWAF	TGTGCCAGTAGTATAGACGTCTATGGCTGGGCCTTC
TRBV10-3	.	TRBJ2-5	.	CAISESEETQYF	TGTGCCATCAGTGAGTCGGAAGAGACCCAGTACTTC
TRBV5-1	.	TRBJ1-4	.	CASSLDRVGEKLFF	TGCGCCAGCAGCTTGGACAGGGTGGGCGAAAAACTGTTTTTT
TRBV7-9	.	TRBJ1-2	.	CASSPDYGYTF	TGTGCCAGCAGCCCGGACTATGGCTACACCTTC
TRBV2	TRBD1	TRBJ2-7	.	CASGNRGHEQYF	TGTGCCAGCGGGAACAGGGGGCACGAGCAGTACTTC
TRBV6-6	.	TRBJ2-7	.	CASSYSRTYEQYF	TGTGCCAGCAGTTACTCAAGGACCTACGAGCAGTACTTC
TRBV18	.	TRBJ2-5	.	CASSPGPPPAETQYF	TGTGCCAGCTCACCCGGACCCCCTCCAGCGGAGACCCAGTACTTC
TRBV5-1	.	TRBJ2-2	.	CASSEGTTNTGELFF	TGCGCCAGCAGCGAGGGGACAACGAACACCGGGGAGCTGTTTTTT
TRBV6-1	.	TRBJ2-3	once	CASRVAETDTQYF	TGTGCCAGCAGGGTAGCTGAGACTGATACGCAGTATTTT
TRBV5-4	.	TRBJ2-7	.	CASSWGLDQGEQYF	TGTGCCAGCAGCTGGGGACTGGACCAGGGCGAGCAGTACTTC
TRBV18	TRBD1	TRBJ2-5	.	CASSPQGAQETQYF	TGTGCCAGCTCACCACAGGGGGCTCAAGAGACCCAGTACTTC
TRBV18	.	TRBJ1-2	.	CASSPSRGTKYGYTF	TGTGCCAGCTCACCATCCCGTGGAACCAAATATGGCTACACCTTC
TRBV15	TRBD1	TRBJ1-3	once	CATSALTGISGNTIYF	TGTGCCACCAGCGCACTGACAGGGATCTCTGGAAACACCATATATTTT
TRBV5-1	.	TRBJ2-7	.	CASSLVWEWPYEQYF	TGCGCCAGCAGCTTGGTTTGGGAGTGGCCCTACGAGCAGTACTTC
TRBV11-1	.	TRBJ2-2	.	CASSFSRNTGELFF	TGTGCCAGCAGCTTTAGCAGGAACACCGGGGAGCTGTTTTTT
TRBV6-6	TRBD1	TRBJ1-5	once	CASSSTQGGAEPQHF	TGTGCCAGCAGTTCGACCCAGGGGGGTGCCGAGCCCCAGCATTTT
TRBV30	TRBD1	TRBJ2-7	.	CAWSVTGTGSDEQYF	TGTGCCTGGAGTGTAACCGGGACAGGGTCGGACGAGCAGTACTTC
TRBV28	TRBD2	TRBJ2-5	.	CASSTSGVAGANSRGAQYF	TGTGCCAGCAGTACCTCGGGAGTAGCGGGGGCCAACTCAAGAGGGGCCCAGTACTTC
TRBV29-1	TRBD2	TRBJ2-7	.	CSVETPKLAGSSYEQYF	TGCAGCGTTGAGACCCCTAAACTAGCGGGGAGCTCCTACGAGCAGTACTTC
TRBV18	.	TRBJ1-2	.	CASSPWGSGYGYTF	TGTGCCAGCTCACCATGGGGGTCGGGCTATGGCTACACCTTC
TRBV19	TRBD1	TRBJ2-7	once	CASSMGQGLHEQYF	TGTGCCAGTAGTATGGGACAGGGGCTTCACGAGCAGTACTTC
TRBV10-3	.	TRBJ2-7	.	CATLGTQSSYEQYF	TGTGCCACCCTTGGGACACAGAGCTCCTACGAGCAGTACTTC
TRBV19	TRBD1	TRBJ1-6	few	CASRSGQGDSPLHF	TGTGCCAGTAGGAGTGGACAGGGGGATTCACCCCTCCACTTT
TRBV28	.	TRBJ2-5	.	CAGTQASEPETQYF	TGTGCCGGGACTCAGGCCTCCGAGCCAGAGACCCAGTACTTC
TRBV6-5	TRBD1	TRBJ1-2	.	CASSSPAGGAYGYTF	TGTGCCAGCAGTTCACCGGCAGGGGGCGCGTATGGCTACACCTTC
TRBV6-5	.	TRBJ1-3	.	CASSYTRESGNTIYF	TGTGCCAGCAGTTACACTCGGGAGTCCGGAAACACCATATATTTT
TRBV5-4	.	TRBJ1-1	.	CASSLADSTEAFF	TGTGCCAGCAGCTTGGCGGATTCCACTGAAGCTTTCTTT
TRBV29-1	TRBD2	TRBJ2-5	.	CSVPWRGGQETQYF	TGCAGCGTCCCCTGGCGGGGGGGACAAGAGACCCAGTACTTC
TRBV5-4	TRBD2	TRBJ2-7	.	CASSRTSDYEQYF	TGTGCCAGCAGCCGCACTAGCGACTACGAGCAGTACTTC
TRBV9	.	TRBJ1-4	.	CARQKPCNEKLFF	TGTGCCAGACAGAAGCCCTGTAATGAAAAACTGTTTTTT
TRBV10-2	.	TRBJ2-5	.	CASRTEAVETQYF	TGCGCCAGCAGAACAGAGGCGGTAGAGACCCAGTACTTC
TRBV6-1	.	TRBJ1-6	.	CASSEAPGGGDSPLHF	TGTGCCAGCAGTGAAGCACCAGGAGGAGGAGATTCACCCCTCCACTTT
TRBV7-2	TRBD2	TRBJ2-3	.	CASSSIRRRGASRADTQYF	TGTGCCAGCAGCTCCATCAGAAGGCGGGGGGCCTCTCGGGCAGATACGCAGTATTTT
TRBV9	TRBD2	TRBJ2-2	.	CASSTQAGGLVTGELFF	TGTGCCAGCAGCACCCAAGCGGGGGGGCTCGTCACCGGGGAGCTGTTTTTT
TRBV7-9	.	TRBJ1-3	once	CASSLTSSGNTIYF	TGTGCCAGCAGCTTAACGTCCTCTGGAAACACCATATATTTT
TRBV18	TRBD1	TRBJ1-4	.	CASSPRQGSWEKLFF	TGTGCCAGCTCACCCCGACAGGGGAGTTGGGAAAAACTGTTTTTT
TRBV30	.	TRBJ2-3	.	CAWGDSQSDTQYF	TGTGCCTGGGGAGACAGCCAGTCGGATACGCAGTATTTT
TRBV19	TRBD1	TRBJ2-7	.	CASSPLAGGYSYEQYF	TGTGCCAGTAGTCCTCTGGCAGGGGGTTACTCCTACGAGCAGTACTTC
TRBV30	.	TRBJ2-7	.	CAWSVGAASYEQYF	TGTGCCTGGAGTGTAGGGGCCGCCTCCTACGAGCAGTACTTC
TRBV29-1	.	TRBJ2-2	.	CSVEPNHGTGELFF	TGCAGCGTTGAACCGAATCACGGCACCGGGGAGCTGTTTTTT
TRBV16	.	TRBJ1-5	.	CASSSLGASNQPQHF	TGTGCCAGCAGCTCTCTTGGGGCGAGCAATCAGCCCCAGCATTTT
TRBV18	.	TRBJ2-1	.	CASSPSRVWAQFF	TGTGCCAGCTCACCGAGCAGGGTGTGGGCGCAGTTCTTC
TRBV6-5	TRBD1	TRBJ1-6	few	CASGQVFSSPLHF	TGTGCCAGCGGACAGGTTTTCAGTTCACCCCTCCACTTT
TRBV6-1	TRBD1	TRBJ2-1	.	CASSDGTGFYEQFF	TGTGCCAGCAGTGATGGGACAGGGTTTTACGAGCAGTTCTTC
TRBV7-9	.	TRBJ1-6	.	CASSHRAALGALHF	TGTGCCAGCAGCCACCGGGCCGCCCTGGGCGCCCTCCACTTT
TRBV18	.	TRBJ2-5	.	CASSPPSGETQYF	TGTGCCAGCTCACCACCGTCCGGCGAGACCCAGTACTTC
TRBV6-6	TRBD1	TRBJ2-5	.	CATRTGGIETQYF	TGTGCCACCAGGACAGGGGGCATTGAGACCCAGTACTTC
TRBV29-1	.	TRBJ2-7	.	CSAKPSGYEQYF	TGCAGCGCAAAACCCTCCGGATACGAGCAGTACTTC
TRBV18	.	TRBJ1-2	once	CASSARAGDYGYTF	TGTGCCAGCTCGGCGCGGGCTGGGGACTATGGCTACACCTTC
TRBV5-1	TRBD1	TRBJ1-2	.	CASSSGTVALYGYTF	TGCGCCAGCAGCTCAGGGACAGTTGCCCTCTATGGCTACACCTTC
TRBV25-1	.	TRBJ1-1	.	CASSPNPGREAFF	TGTGCCAGCAGTCCAAACCCAGGGAGGGAAGCTTTCTTT
TRBV5-1	.	TRBJ1-2	.	CASSPGQLLNYGYTF	TGCGCCAGCAGCCCAGGACAGCTTCTCAACTATGGCTACACCTTC